These T cell receptor beta chains were read from a single sample in a study of blood T cell repertoires in COVID-19. TCRdb keeps only in-frame clones here, not all; method: immunoSEQ multiplex PCR. The sample carries about 230,000 clones, approximately 88% recorded once. The sample was PBMCs or T cells enriched from blood (not recorded which). The receptors come from a woman between 35 and 50 years old with acute COVID-19. Both conserved end residues are part of each CDR3. The order of the fields is D gene, J gene, V gene, clone size, CDR3 DNA, CDR3 protein. D genes are given only for firm matches. The listing skips clone size in some rows; elsewhere it reads once, few, many or a size class.

>TRBD1|TRBJ1-2|TRBV29-1|NA
TGCAGCGTTGAAGGTCCCCAGGGGGCGATAGATGGCTACACCTTC
CSVEGPQGAIDGYTF
>TRBD1|TRBJ1-2|TRBV5-1|NA
TGCGCCAGCAAGCTTGAGGGACAGGGATATGGCTACACCTTC
CASKLEGQGYGYTF
>NA|TRBJ2-3|TRBV9|NA
TGTGCCAGCGCCCCGATGGGGAGAGTCGGAGATACGCAGTATTTT
CASAPMGRVGDTQYF
>TRBD1|TRBJ2-2|TRBV4-3|few
TGCGCCAGCAGCCAAGAGATAACAGGGGGTAACACCGGGGAGCTGTTTTTT
CASSQEITGGNTGELFF
>NA|TRBJ2-5|TRBV15|once
TGTGCCACCAGCAGAAGTGGCAGGTCGGAGACCCAGTACTTC
CATSRSGRSETQYF
>NA|TRBJ2-5|TRBV6-2/TRBV6-3|NA
TGTGCCAGCAGTTACCGGTACCAAGAGACCCAGTACTTC
CASSYRYQETQYF
>TRBD2|TRBJ2-1|TRBV10-1|NA
TGCGCCAGCAGTGAAACTATTAGCGGGAGGGTGAACAGTAATGAGCAGTTCTTC
CASSETISGRVNSNEQFF
>NA|TRBJ2-7|TRBV9|NA
TGTGCCAGCAGCGTAGAGGACTCACGAGATTACGAGCAGTACTTC
CASSVEDSRDYEQYF
>TRBD1|TRBJ1-1|TRBV3-1/TRBV3-2|NA
TGTGCCAGCAGCCTCGGGACAGGGAGTCGGAGAGCTTTCTTT
CASSLGTGSRRAFF
>TRBD1|TRBJ1-5|TRBV12-3/TRBV12-4|NA
TGTGCCAGCAGGGGGACAGTAGGTCAGCCCCAGCATTTT
CASRGTVGQPQHF
>NA|TRBJ2-3|TRBV10-3|few
TGTGCCATCAGTGAGTCGAGGGGGGGCGCAAGAACAGATACGCAGTATTTT
CAISESRGGARTDTQYF
>NA|TRBJ2-4|TRBV4-1|NA
TGCGCCAGCAGCCAAGAACCGGGTCTCAAAAACATTCAGTACTTC
CASSQEPGLKNIQYF
>TRBD1|TRBJ2-3|TRBV6-2/TRBV6-3|NA
TGTGCCAGCAGTTCAGCGCAGGGGGCCACAGATACGCAGTATTTT
CASSSAQGATDTQYF
>NA|TRBJ1-1|TRBV27|once
TGTGCCAGCAGTTCGTTACATAACACTGAAGCTTTCTTT
CASSSLHNTEAFF
>TRBD2|TRBJ2-3|TRBV14|NA
TGTGCCAGCAGCCCACGGGGACTAGCGGGAGCAGATACGCAGTATTTT
CASSPRGLAGADTQYF
>NA|TRBJ1-4|TRBV3-1/TRBV3-2|NA
TGTGCCAGCAGCCAAGGGACATCCGAAAAACTGTTTTTT
CASSQGTSEKLFF
>TRBD2|TRBJ2-3|TRBV29-1|NA
TGCAGCGTTGGTAGGCTAGCGGGAAGCACAGATACGCAGTATTTT
CSVGRLAGSTDTQYF
>TRBD1|TRBJ1-4|TRBV7-9|NA
TGTGCCAGCAGCCTCGGACAGGGAAGTGAAAAACTGTTTTTT
CASSLGQGSEKLFF
>NA|TRBJ1-1|TRBV10-3|NA
TGTGCCATCAGTGATTTGTTAGGGGAGGGGACTGAAGCTTTCTTT
CAISDLLGEGTEAFF
>TRBD1|TRBJ1-2|TRBV6-2/TRBV6-3|once
TGTGCCAGCAGTTACCAGGGGACAGGCTATGGCTACACCTTC
CASSYQGTGYGYTF
>NA|TRBJ1-3|TRBV6-1|NA
TGTGCCAGCAGTGAAGGTCCGAGCGGGCCAGGGACTGGAAACACCATATATTTT
CASSEGPSGPGTGNTIYF
>NA|TRBJ1-5|TRBV7-2|NA
TGTGCCAGCAGCTTTACAGGGATGGGCCAGCCCCAGCATTTT
CASSFTGMGQPQHF
>TRBD1|TRBJ2-2|TRBV4-2|few
TGTGCCAGCAGCCCAACCAACAGGGGGACAACCGGGGAGCTGTTTTTT
CASSPTNRGTTGELFF
>NA|TRBJ2-1|TRBV7-2|NA
TGTGCCAGCAGCAGACCCGGGACTTACAATGAGCAGTTCTTC
CASSRPGTYNEQFF
>NA|TRBJ1-4|TRBV5-1|NA
TGCGCCAGCAGCTTCGTGGCGGGGAAGGGCGAAAAACTGTTTTTT
CASSFVAGKGEKLFF
>NA|TRBJ1-5|TRBV7-2|NA
TGTGCCAGCAGCTTAAGCCATTCGAATCAGCCCCAGCATTTT
CASSLSHSNQPQHF
>TRBD2|TRBJ2-5|TRBV3-1/TRBV3-2|NA
TGTGCCAGCAGCCGATCTGAAGCGGGAAGGGAGACCCAGTACTTC
CASSRSEAGRETQYF
>NA|TRBJ2-1|TRBV5-5|once
TGTGCCAGCAGCTTAGTGGCCACAGGGTACAATGAGCAGTTCTTC
CASSLVATGYNEQFF
>NA|TRBJ1-6|TRBV19|NA
TGTGCCAGTAGTGCGACCCGCACAGGGAAAGATTCACCCCTCCACTTT
CASSATRTGKDSPLHF
>TRBD1|TRBJ1-5|TRBV19|NA
TGTGCCAGTAGTATCTCTTGGACAGGCGAGCAGCCCCAGCATTTT
CASSISWTGEQPQHF
>NA|TRBJ2-6|TRBV3-1/TRBV3-2|once
TGTGCCAGCAGCTTACGTACAGGCTCTGGGGCCAACGTCCTGACTTTC
CASSLRTGSGANVLTF
>NA|TRBJ2-3|TRBV15|NA
TGTGCCACCAGCAGAGATCCCACAGACCAAACGCAGTATTTT
CATSRDPTDQTQYF
>TRBD1|TRBJ1-1|TRBV27|NA
TGTGCCAGCAGCCGTGCTGGACAGGGGCTCCCGAAAGCTTTCTTT
CASSRAGQGLPKAFF
>TRBD1|TRBJ2-1|TRBV7-8|NA
TGTGCCAGCAGCGCTGACAGGGTCAATGAGCAGTTCTTC
CASSADRVNEQFF
>NA|TRBJ2-1|TRBV7-2|NA
TGTGCCAGCAGTTCGAACAGGGTCTATGAGCAGTTCTTC
CASSSNRVYEQFF
>NA|TRBJ1-5|TRBV5-5|NA
TGTGCCAGCAGCTTGCGGGAGGGCTTGGGCAATCAGCCCCAGCATTTT
CASSLREGLGNQPQHF
>TRBD1|TRBJ1-5|TRBV11-3|NA
TGTGCCAGCAGCTTAGATCAGGGGTCCCAGACAGGGTATCCAAATCAGCCCCAGCATTTT
CASSLDQGSQTGYPNQPQHF
>TRBD2|TRBJ2-3|TRBV7-9|NA
TGTGCCAGCAGCCCACGGTGGAGCGGGAATGGAGATACGCAGTATTTT
CASSPRWSGNGDTQYF
>TRBD1|TRBJ1-2|TRBV4-1|NA
TGCGCCAGCAGCCTACAACAGGGGGGCAACTATGGCTACACCTTC
CASSLQQGGNYGYTF
>NA|TRBJ1-4|TRBV4-3|once
TGCGCCAGCAGCCAAGACGGGATATTAGATGAAAAACTGTTTTTT
CASSQDGILDEKLFF
>NA|TRBJ1-4|TRBV5-1|NA
TGCGCCAGCACCCAACAGGGCAATGCAAAACTGTTTTTT
CASTQQGNAKLFF
>TRBD1|TRBJ2-7|TRBV29-1|NA
TGCAGCGTTTCCGGCTCAGGGGGTTCATACGAGCAGTACTTC
CSVSGSGGSYEQYF
>NA|TRBJ2-3|TRBV20-1|NA
TGCAGTGCCGCCTCCGGGGATACGCAGTATTTT
CSAASGDTQYF
>NA|TRBJ1-2|TRBV5-1|NA
TGCGCCAGCAGCCCTGGTGGGGGGTCTAACTATGGCTACACCTTC
CASSPGGGSNYGYTF
>NA|TRBJ1-5|TRBV18|NA
TGTGCCAGCTCACCAGCAGGGGATCAGCCCCAGCATTTT
CASSPAGDQPQHF
>TRBD1|TRBJ2-1|TRBV27|NA
TGTGCCAGCAGAATGGACAGGTTTAAGGTGGACAATGAGCAGTTCTTC
CASRMDRFKVDNEQFF
>TRBD1|TRBJ1-2|TRBV6-5|NA
TGTGCCAGCAATATACAGGGGGCAGGCTATGGCTACACCTTC
CASNIQGAGYGYTF
>TRBD1|TRBJ2-5|TRBV7-2|NA
TGTGCCAGCAGCTTAGGTCCTCCTGGACAGGGGGGCGGCGGGACCCAGTACTTC
CASSLGPPGQGGGGTQYF
>NA|TRBJ2-6|TRBV5-1|NA
TGCGCCAGCACCTTTCTGTCTGGGGCCAACGTCCTGACTTTC
CASTFLSGANVLTF
>NA|TRBJ1-5|TRBV4-3|NA
TGCGCCAGCAGCTCCCGGACCGGAGGAAATCAGCCCCAGCATTTT
CASSSRTGGNQPQHF
>NA|TRBJ1-1|TRBV12-3/TRBV12-4|few
TGTGCCAGCAGCGGGGGGAGAGCCCACGGAGCTTTCTTT
CASSGGRAHGAFF
>TRBD2|TRBJ2-5|TRBV11-2|NA
TGTGCCAGCAGCTTAGACGGCGGGGGGGCAAAGACCCAGTACTTC
CASSLDGGGAKTQYF